This note documents a single T cell receptor beta chain sequence. Its antigen is unidentified. The data are from a study of PD-1 blockade in classical Hodgkin lymphoma. About the research overall: On a schedule of every 2 weeks, patients received nivolumab 3 mg/kg intravenously.

The V gene lost 1 base and the J gene lost 2 bases, with 8 bases spanning the gap. Germline-derived CDR1 and CDR2 are SGHTA and FQGTGA. The CDR3 sequence is 14 residues long. The study, taken as a whole, reports: Only CD4+ TCR diversity, not CD8+, had risen significantly by C4D1. A reduction in baseline TCR diversity was reportedly seen in newly diagnosed patients relative to healthy donors.

Generated by immunoSEQ multiplex PCR, the TCRdb table keeps only in-frame clones and is missing some. This table has 95,000 to 100,000 clones, about 89% appearing once. Every one of the patients relapsed after autologous stem cell transplantation (brentuximab vedotin exposure was variable). Complete response, partial response or progressive disease were the best responses. The sequencing used peripheral blood mononuclear cells (PBMCs), collected before the second cycle of nivolumab. The rearrangement joins TRBV7-3 to TRBJ1-2, with D uncertain. This clonotype was obtained from a human donor with classical Hodgkin lymphoma. CDR3 nucleotide sequence: TGTGCCAGCAGCTTAAAGCAGGACAACTATGGCTACACCTTC. Its translation is CASSLKQDNYGYTF.